This TCR beta chain was sequenced during a study of T cell changes during pregnancy in multiple sclerosis. Sequenced by immunoSEQ multiplex PCR; TCRdb stores in-frame clones only, minus some. The table has about 41,000 clones, 80% to 90% seen once. V lost 5 bases, J lost 4 bases, and 7 bases stayed unmatched. CDR3 size: 14 residues. Germline V gives CDR1 MNHNS, CDR2 SASEGT. The gene calls are TRBV6-1 and TRBJ2-5, with 7 nucleotides matching TRBD1. Sample: CD4+ T cells from peripheral blood mononuclear cells, taken in the first trimester of pregnancy. This clonotype originated in a female donor with multiple sclerosis, enrolled in a pregnancy study. CDR3 DNA: TGTGCCAGCAGTCGGACAGGCGTGGGAGAGACCCAGTACTTC. Translating it yields CASSRTGVGETQYF.